This TCR beta chain was identified during a study of OX40 agonist ivuxolimab in advanced cancers. Overall study results and limits: Undetermined was the antigen specificity of the expanded peripheral T cells.

Details on this clone: Its cognate antigen is unknown.

The V end lost 3 bases, the J end lost 5 bases, and 14 bases lay between the germline ends. CDR3 length: 15 residues. Germline V gene sequence: CDR1 MRHNA, CDR2 SNTAGT. Sequencing used immunoSEQ multiplex PCR; TCRdb keeps in-frame clones, though not all of them. This table holds over 85,000 clones, about 92% found once. This specimen consisted of CD4+ or CD8+ T cells sorted from blood, obtained in a trial of the OX40 agonist ivuxolimab. V usage is TRBV6-4 and J usage is TRBJ2-1, with TRBD2 as a possible D gene (6 bases). The clonotype comes from an adult with an advanced solid tumor such as melanoma, head and neck, liver or kidney cancer. The CDR3 coding sequence is TGTGCCAGCAGTGAAGGAGGGGTTATCGACAATGAGCAGTTCTTC. The encoded protein is CASSEGGVIDNEQFF.